This T cell receptor beta chain was captured by sequencing in a study of blood T cell repertoires in COVID-19. The wider study: Specimens from acute and convalescent COVID-19 originated in the United States, Italy and Spain. PBMCs, B-cell-depleted T cells, or T cells provided the cDNA or gDNA that made up the material.

Authors' processing steps: Reference gene primer amplification in the assay estimated nucleated cell counts. Produced via immunoSEQ multiplex PCR; TCRdb's table is partial and in-frame only. D and trimming come from the DNA, and the V and J calls and clone size come from that table. The repertoire holds approximately 300,000 clones, with about 87% as singletons. The CDR3 consists of 15 residues. The germline V gene encodes CDR1 WNHNN and CDR2 SYGVQD (reference sequence). Losses at the gene ends were 5 bases for V and 3 bases for J; bases not matched to a gene: 4. What was sequenced was peripheral blood. The V and J genes are TRBV10-1 and TRBJ2-3; TRBD2 aligns across 11 bases. This clonotype was sampled from a woman aged 40 to 49 with acute or convalescent COVID-19. The CDR3 sequence is CASSPSGGSTDTQYF. For the CDR3, the DNA is TGCGCCAGCAGTCCTAGCGGGGGGTCTACAGATACGCAGTATTTT.